This entry features one TCR beta chain sequence. Its antigen remains unidentified. These data belong to a study of cytomegalovirus exposure and HLA in healthy donors. In the study overall: Early release data held 85 million to 95 million unique TCRs from HLA-typed donors. Study-level results: The study labeled fewer than 200 TCR beta chains cytomegalovirus-associated. Certain sequence variants were highly shared and formed a cluster, and this cluster was likely a sequencing artifact. Among immune exposure information, only CMV serostatus was available.

The PCR used 60 Vbeta and 13 Jbeta primers. Assay: immunoSEQ multiplex PCR; the TCRdb copy retains only in-frame clones and omits some. The repertoire holds fewer than 110,000 clones, with approximately 74% as singletons. Trimming pared 0 bases from V and 8 bases from J, leaving 13 bases between. CDR1 MNHEY and CDR2 SMNVEV come from the germline V gene (reference sequence). CDR3 length: 14 amino acids. The rearrangement joins TRBV27 to TRBJ1-2, with D maybe TRBD1 (5 bases). The sequence derives from a woman in her thirties or forties in good health and CMV-seronegative. Sample: PBMCs. DNA for the CDR3: TGTGCCAGCAGTTTATCGATGGGGGGTATGGGCTACACCTTC. It yields the protein CASSLSMGGMGYTF.